This TCR beta chain was recorded in a study of blood T cell repertoires in COVID-19. The germline V gene encodes CDR1 SGHNT and CDR2 YYREEE (reference sequence). Deletions cut 0 bases from V and 3 bases from J, with 11 bases between. CDR3 length: 15 amino acids. Using immunoSEQ multiplex PCR, the repertoire was profiled, and TCRdb retains in-frame clones only, with some absent. The table includes 65,000 to 90,000 clones, 87% detected once. This clonotype originated in a woman aged 18 to 35 with acute or convalescent COVID-19. The chain joins TRBV5-4 to TRBJ2-3; possible D gene TRBD2, 5 bases. The source material was peripheral blood. The DNA of the CDR3 is TGTGCCAGCAGCTTGGCAGGACCGGGGACAGATACGCAGTATTTT. Protein sequence: CASSLAGPGTDTQYF.